Shown below are 32 T cell receptor beta chains from a single sample sequenced in a study of T cell repertoires in cytomegalovirus infection. TCRdb reanalysed the reads using MiXCR and keeps one entry per CDR3 protein. Found here are fewer than 900,000 distinct CDR3 sequences, about 29% of them singletons; the top ten hold around 14%. The antigens of these receptors remain unknown. Sequencing used cultured CD8+ T cells from PBMCs, obtained from culture after CMV antigen stimulation. These TCRs come from a human donor in good health (CMV status not recorded). Some clones in this sample may be carry-over from other donors' samples.

The V call is TRBV7-8, the J call TRBJ2-1, with TRBD2 as a possible D gene (7 bases). Germline V lookup: CDR1 SGHVS, CDR2 FQNEAQ. The CDR3 extends over 17 amino acids. Trimming pared 5 bases from V and 2 bases from J, leaving 19 bases between. The CDR3 nucleotides read TGTGCCAGCAGCCGCGGGGGTTTTGGGGGGCCCTACAATGAGCAGTTCTTC. Translating it yields CASSRGGFGGPYNEQFF. Supplemented by reference TRBV7-8 and TRBJ2-1, the full variable domain reads GAGVSQSPRYKVAKRGQDVALRCDPISGHVSLFWYQQALGQGPEFLTYFQNEAQLDKSGLPSDRFFAERPEGSVSTLKIQRTQQEDSAVYLCASSRGGFGGPYNEQFFGPGTRLTVL.

The V and J genes are TRBV7-9 and TRBJ2-2; 9 bases are shared with TRBD1. Trimming at V came to 1 base and at J to 1 base, leaving 7 bases not matched to a gene. This CDR3 contains 18 residues. Germline V lookup: CDR1 SEHNR, CDR2 FQNEAQ (reference sequence). CDR3 DNA: TGTGCCAGCAGCTTAGAAACTGGGACAGGGAAGAACACCGGGGAGCTGTTTTTT. It translates to CASSLETGTGKNTGELFF.

The J gene is TRBJ2-3, the V gene TRBV7-8; 7 nucleotides match TRBD1. The germline V gene has CDR1 SGHVS and CDR2 FQNEAQ. V was pared by 1 base and J by 3 bases, with 10 bases of the junction left unmatched. The CDR3 consists of 17 residues. In DNA, the CDR3 is TGTGCCAGCAGCTTAGTTGCCGGGACAGAAGGGACAGATACGCAGTATTTT. This gives the protein CASSLVAGTEGTDTQYF.

This chain connects TRBV27 to TRBJ2-3; possibly TRBD1 for D (6 bases). This CDR3 is built from 15 residues. Germline V lookup: CDR1 MNHEY, CDR2 SMNVEV (reference sequence). With 7 bases removed from V and 0 bases from J, the gap between germline ends came to 14 bases. CDR3 sequence reads: CASNPQGASTDTQYF. In nucleotides, the CDR3 is TGTGCCAGCAACCCACAGGGAGCTAGCACAGATACGCAGTATTTT.

This chain links TRBV20-1 with TRBJ2-1; D is perhaps TRBD2 (7 bases). The CDR3 is 16 residues long. With 5 bases removed from V and 3 bases from J, the gap between germline ends came to 20 bases. From germline, CDR1 is DFQATT and CDR2 SNEGSKA (reference sequence). The CDR3 here is CSASIERGGLYNEQFF. CDR3 DNA: TGCAGTGCTTCAATCGAGAGGGGGGGTCTCTACAATGAGCAGTTCTTC.

CDR3 amino acids: CASSQTDGYTEAFF. The CDR3 DNA follows: TGTGCCAGCAGCCAAACTGACGGCTACACTGAAGCTTTCTTT. The rearrangement links TRBV3-1 to TRBJ1-1; D is uncertain. The length of the CDR3 is 14 residues. Germline loops: CDR1 LGHDT, CDR2 YNNKEL (reference sequence). Trimming stripped 2 bases from V and 3 bases from J, with 10 bases between.

The rearrangement joins TRBV27 to TRBJ2-5; D gene unclear. The V gene's germline CDR1 is MNHEY and CDR2 SMNVEV (reference sequence). CDR3 length: 16 residues. V was shortened by 5 bases and J by 1 base, with 17 bases between the two germline ends. The CDR3 here is CASSPLTPVLQETQYF. The CDR3, as DNA: TGTGCCAGCAGTCCTTTGACCCCCGTACTCCAAGAGACCCAGTACTTC.

The chain is built from TRBV24-1 and TRBJ2-6; weak D call: TRBD1 (5 bases). CDR3 length: 17 residues. Germline CDR1 KGHDR, CDR2 SFDVKD. Trimming cost V 1 base and J 0 bases, with 9 bases left between them. CDR3 in amino acids: CATSDFADNSGANVLTF. CDR3 coding DNA: TGTGCCACCAGTGATTTCGCGGACAACTCTGGGGCCAACGTCCTGACTTTC.

This clonotype was found a few times. This sequence joins TRBV7-8 and TRBJ2-3, with a tentative D call TRBD2 (6 bases). CDR3 length equals 15 residues. The V end was cut by 4 bases, the J end by 3 bases, with 14 bases between. Per germline, CDR1 SGHVS and CDR2 FQNEAQ. The DNA of the CDR3 is TGTGCCAGCAGCTCGGGACTCGTGGGTACAGATACGCAGTATTTT. This codes for CASSSGLVGTDTQYF.

V and J are TRBV20-1 and TRBJ2-1, with 10 bases lining up with TRBD2. With 2 bases clipped from V and 1 base from J, the junction kept 5 bases outside the gene matches. Per germline, CDR1 DFQATT and CDR2 SNEGSKA (reference sequence). The CDR3 is 16 residues long. The CDR3 DNA reads TGCAGTGCTAGATCTACACTAGCGGGGTCCTACAATGAGCAGTTCTTC. Translation gives CSARSTLAGSYNEQFF.

V is TRBV27 and J is TRBJ2-7; D is uncertain. CDR3 length: 15 amino acids. The ends were cut back, 6 bases at V and 0 bases at J, with 15 bases in the middle. CDR1 is MNHEY and CDR2 is SMNVEV in the germline V gene (reference sequence). CDR3 protein: CASRPTPTSSYEQYF. The CDR3, as DNA: TGTGCCAGCAGACCGACACCTACAAGCTCCTACGAGCAGTACTTC.

This clonotype was detected many times. The chain is built from TRBV7-2 and TRBJ2-7; TRBD1 or TRBD2 may be the D gene (5 bases each). CDR1 and CDR2 from the germline V gene are SGHTA and FQGNSA. The CDR3 length is 11 residues. Trimming stripped 3 bases from V and 6 bases from J, with 6 bases between. CDR3 DNA sequence: TGTGCCAGCAGCTTGGGGGTCGAGCAGTACGTC. Protein sequence: CASSLGVEQYV.

This clonotype was observed many times. A read error may account for a junction end that differs from germline. The chain couples TRBV19 to TRBJ2-1, with 8 bases aligning to TRBD2. In germline, CDR1 is LNHDA, CDR2 SQIVND (reference sequence). The CDR3 loop spans 14 amino acids. The CDR3 region has the DNA TGTGCCAGCAGTATAGCGGGATCCTACAATGAGCAGTTCTTC. As protein: CASSIAGSYNEQFF.

For the CDR3, the DNA is TGTGCCAGCAGCCCTAGTACCGGGACAGGGGGCTCTGGCTACACCTTC. Protein product: CASSPSTGTGGSGYTF. The chain employs TRBV7-2 and TRBJ1-2; 12 bases match TRBD1. Germline CDR1 and CDR2: SGHTA and FQGNSA. The CDR3 consists of 16 residues. Trimming removed 5 bases from V and 7 bases from J; junction bases left unmatched: 11.

The V and J genes are TRBV6-4 and TRBJ2-1; TRBD2 might be the D (6 bases). Trimming pared 0 bases from V and 8 bases from J, leaving 8 bases between. This CDR3 spans 13 amino acids. CDR1 and CDR2 (germline): MRHNA, SNTAGT. CDR3 DNA: TGTGCCAGCAGTGACTCGCGGGGCTATGAGCAGTTCTTC. Translated, it gives CASSDSRGYEQFF.

In the case of this clonotype: An end of the junction differs from the germline gene, which may be a read error. The J gene is TRBJ1-2, the V gene TRBV7-9; 8 nucleotides align to TRBD1. The CDR3 spans 17 residues. Germline values: CDR1 SEHNR, CDR2 FQNEAQ (reference sequence). In DNA form, the CDR3 reads TGTGCCAGCAGCCCTAAGTGGACAGGGCTCCCTAACTGTGGCTACACCTTC. Translated: CASSPKWTGLPNCGYTF.

The chain links TRBV29-1 to TRBJ2-2; no clear D gene. V shed 5 bases and J shed 6 bases, with 16 bases lying between them. Germline V gene sequence: CDR1 SQVTM, CDR2 ANQGSEA. The CDR3 contains 14 residues. The CDR3 loop reads CSVWGVRPAGELFF. The DNA of the CDR3 is TGCAGCGTTTGGGGTGTCCGGCCGGCCGGGGAGCTGTTTTTT.

The chain couples TRBV19 to TRBJ1-5; D gene uncertain. Germline CDR1 LNHDA, CDR2 SQIVND (reference sequence). Deletions cut 5 bases from V and 3 bases from J, with 11 bases between. This CDR3 comprises 14 residues. The CDR3: CASSGTAYNQPQHF. The CDR3 coding sequence is TGTGCCAGTAGTGGAACAGCGTACAATCAGCCCCAGCATTTT.

The rearrangement joins TRBV7-6 to TRBJ2-2; D ambiguous. The V end lost 5 bases, the J end lost 2 bases, and 21 bases lay between the germline ends. The CDR3 is made up of 18 amino acids. Germline V CDR1 and CDR2: SGHVS, FNYEAQ. The CDR3 spells CASSGYEPKKYNTGELFF. Here the CDR3 DNA reads TGTGCCAGCAGCGGTTATGAGCCCAAAAAGTATAACACCGGGGAGCTGTTTTTT.

This clonotype was counted ten times or more. The rearrangement joins TRBV12-3 or TRBV12-4 to TRBJ1-3, with D possibly TRBD1 on 6 matching bases. Trimming cost V 1 base and J 3 bases, with 10 bases left between them. The CDR3 is made up of 15 amino acids. The DNA for the CDR3 is TGTGCCAGCAGTTTAGGGGGGGCAGGTGGAAACACCATATATTTT. Its translation is CASSLGGAGGNTIYF.

This clonotype was counted only a few times. J is TRBJ2-7 and V is TRBV6-1; D gene uncertain. Germline V CDR1 and CDR2: MNHNS, SASEGT. The CDR3 is made up of 14 amino acids. Trimming shortened V by 1 base and J by 0 bases, and 7 bases separated the two germline ends. CDR3 nucleotides: TGTGCCAGCAGTGAAGGGCCGGGCTCCTACGAGCAGTACTTC. Its translation: CASSEGPGSYEQYF.

This chain uses TRBV12-3 or TRBV12-4 with TRBJ2-2; 15 bases line up with TRBD2. This CDR3 is built from 17 residues. V lost 7 bases to trimming and J lost 11 bases; unmatched junction nucleotides: 14. The CDR3 protein is CASILRGLAGGVGELFF. CDR3 nucleotide sequence: TGTGCCAGCATTCTTAGGGGACTAGCGGGGGGAGTGGGCGAGCTGTTTTTT.

Of note for this clonotype: One junction end does not reproduce the germline sequence, and a read error may be involved. The chain has TRBV2 and TRBJ2-3, with 9 bases aligning to TRBD2. Germline V gives CDR1 SNHLY, CDR2 FYNNEI. This CDR3 spans 13 amino acids. CDR3 sequence: CGSSSSGGDTQYF. In nucleotides, the CDR3 is TGTGGCAGCAGTAGTAGCGGGGGAGATACGCAGTATTTT.

In its sample, this clonotype was seen a few times. The chain links TRBV27 to TRBJ1-2; 7 nucleotides match TRBD1. The CDR3 runs to 14 residues. V gave up 6 bases and J gave up 7 bases; unmatched junction bases: 11. Looked up from germline, CDR1 is MNHEY and CDR2 is SMNVEV (reference sequence). The CDR3 loop is CASRQTGFTGGYTF. The CDR3 region has the DNA TGTGCCAGCAGACAGACAGGGTTCACGGGTGGCTACACCTTC.

This clonotype showed up just a few times. The chain carries TRBV29-1 and TRBJ1-1; D ambiguous. The CDR3 consists of 12 residues. The germline V gene has CDR1 SQVTM and CDR2 ANQGSEA. V lost 3 bases and J lost 1, with 6 bases in between. In DNA form, the CDR3 reads TGCAGCGTTGAGGGCAGGAACACTGAAGCTTTCTTT. Its protein product is CSVEGRNTEAFF. The full variable domain, completed using reference TRBV29-1 and TRBJ1-1, is SAVISQKPSRDICQRGTSLTIQCQVDSQVTMMFWYRQQPGQSLTLIATANQGSEATYESGFVIDKFPISRPNLTFSTLTVSNMSPEDSSIYLCSVEGRNTEAFFGQGTRLTVV.

This clonotype was recorded a few times. The rearrangement links TRBV4-1 to TRBJ2-4; 13 bases map to TRBD2. The CDR3 is 19 amino acids. From germline, CDR1 is MGHRA and CDR2 YSYEKL. V trimming: 1 base; J trimming: 7 bases; junction bases outside the gene matches: 13. This CDR3 is CASSQGPELAGGPINIQYF. The DNA of the CDR3 is TGCGCCAGCAGCCAAGGTCCCGAACTAGCGGGGGGGCCAATTAACATTCAGTACTTC.

This clonotype came up many times. V and J are TRBV7-6 and TRBJ2-1; D ambiguous. The germline V gene has CDR1 SGHVS and CDR2 FNYEAQ. Trimming pared 5 bases from V and 4 bases from J, leaving 9 bases between. CDR3 length: 13 residues. CDR3 protein: CASSRRGYNEQFF. The CDR3 DNA follows: TGTGCCAGCAGCCGACGCGGTTACAATGAGCAGTTCTTC.

This chain connects TRBV6-2 or TRBV6-3 to TRBJ1-2; D might be TRBD1 (5 bases). V lost 2 bases, J lost 8 bases, and 15 bases lay in between. In germline, CDR1 is MNHEY, CDR2 SVGEGT. CDR3 size: 14 residues. DNA for the CDR3: TGTGCCAGCAGTTACAATTTCGGGGCGTCGGGCTACACCTTC. Amino acids: CASSYNFGASGYTF.

The V and J genes are TRBV27 and TRBJ2-5, with D perhaps matching TRBD2 (5 bases). The CDR3 totals 20 residues. Germline loops: CDR1 MNHEY, CDR2 SMNVEV (reference sequence). V lost 6 bases to trimming and J lost 1 base, with 30 bases between them. The CDR3 DNA reads as TGTGCCAGCAGCCCCCACTTTTTTGAGGGTGCGAAAACTTCCCAAGAGACCCAGTACTTC. It specifies CASSPHFFEGAKTSQETQYF.

The chain links TRBV7-9 to TRBJ2-1; D may be TRBD1 (6 bases). V lost 2 bases and J lost 8, with 10 bases in between. The CDR3 length is 13 residues. In germline, CDR1 is SEHNR, CDR2 FQNEAQ (reference sequence). The CDR3 protein is CASSLTGWHEQFF. The CDR3 nucleotides are TGTGCCAGCAGCTTAACAGGGTGGCATGAGCAGTTCTTC.

This clonotype was seen a few times. The rearrangement links TRBV7-2 to TRBJ2-5; TRBD2 aligns across 8 bases. The trim removed 2 bases at V and 0 bases at J, leaving 5 bases unmatched. CDR1 and CDR2 (germline): SGHTA, FQGNSA. The CDR3 consists of 16 residues. The CDR3 loop is CASSLPSGGYQETQYF. The CDR3 nucleotides are TGTGCCAGCAGCTTACCATCGGGGGGGTACCAAGAGACCCAGTACTTC.

This chain joins TRBV25-1 and TRBJ2-1, with D possibly being TRBD1 (5 bases). CDR1 is MGHDK and CDR2 is SYGVNS in the germline V gene. There are 15 residues in the CDR3. V lost 7 bases and J lost 2, with 15 bases in between. The CDR3 DNA sequence: TGTGCCAGCATTGGGGCAGGGAAAGCCTACAATGAGCAGTTCTTC. This gives the protein CASIGAGKAYNEQFF.